The 21 T cell receptor beta chains below were found in one sample sequenced in a study of human T cells and chemical hapten exposure (dated by TCRdb to about 2021). The label giving this sample's time point can be read as: pre-sensitization, week 0. Taken with the paper, the label for treatment or condition translates to: therapeutic diphenylcyclopropenone sensitization with weekly scalp DPC. The library relied on RACE. Sequencing was carried out with a NextSeq 500. TCRdb reprocessed the public reads (quality trimming at Q25 with fastp, clone calling with MiXCR) and kept in-frame beta chains. CDR3 protein duplicates are merged, each entry listing the most common genes and DNA. Present in this sample are approximately 79,000 distinct CDR3 sequences, about 8.5% of which were seen just once. The ten largest make up approximately 2.4% of the sample. Source: whole blood, taken in connection with sensitization to the hapten diphenylcyclopropenone (DPC). The receptor set was obtained from a man aged 40-50 years with alopecia areata. Some clones in this sample may be carry-over from other donors' samples.

At least ten counts were recorded for this clonotype. The chain has TRBV5-1 and TRBJ2-5; unclear D gene. The germline V gene encodes CDR1 SGHRS and CDR2 YFSETQ. The CDR3 has 14 residues. V lost 0 bases to trimming and J lost 2 bases, with 8 bases between them. CDR3 bases: TGCGCCAGCAGCTTGGAGGCCCAACAAGAGACCCAGTACTTC. It encodes CASSLEAQQETQYF. Supplemented by reference TRBV5-1 and TRBJ2-5, the full variable domain reads KAGVTQTPRYLIKTRGQQVTLSCSPISGHRSVSWYQQTPGQGLQFLFEYFSETQRNKGNFPGRFSGRQFSNSRSEMNVSTLELGDSALYLCASSLEAQQETQYFGPGTRLLVL.

There are many counts of this clonotype. The CDR3 nucleotides are TGTGCCAGCTCACCACGCGTTCACACTGAAGCTTTCTTT. Amino acid sequence: CASSPRVHTEAFF. This chain links TRBV18 with TRBJ1-1; no firm D call. Germline V gene sequence: CDR1 KGHSH, CDR2 LQKENI. V lost 1 base, J lost 3 bases, and 6 bases lay in between. This CDR3 is built from 13 residues.

The chain links TRBV24-1 to TRBJ2-3, with a possible D match to TRBD1 (6 bases). This CDR3 contains 15 residues. Germline V gives CDR1 KGHDR, CDR2 SFDVKD. Trimming took off 4 bases at V and 0 bases at J, with 10 bases between the two ends. CDR3 nucleotide sequence: TGTGCCACCAGTGACTATGGACAGAGCACAGATACGCAGTATTTT. Translating gives CATSDYGQSTDTQYF.

This clonotype has at least ten counts. The chain uses TRBV13 and TRBJ1-1; 9 nucleotides line up with TRBD1. Germline V gives CDR1 PRHDT, CDR2 FYEKMQ (reference sequence). V dropped 2 bases and J dropped 10; count of bases not matched to a gene: 5. The CDR3 consists of 13 residues. CDR3 region: CASSLKQGAGAFF. The CDR3 DNA sequence: TGTGCCAGCAGCTTAAAACAGGGGGCCGGAGCTTTCTTT.

This clonotype was counted ten times or more. This chain uses TRBV27 with TRBJ1-6; D is unclear. The CDR3 is made up of 14 amino acids. Trimming stripped 5 bases from V and 9 bases from J, with 14 bases between. Per the germline V gene, CDR1 is MNHEY and CDR2 is SMNVEV (reference sequence). The CDR3 DNA sequence: TGTGCCAGCAGTCCCCGAGGCTCAATTTCACCCCTCCACTTT. Translation: CASSPRGSISPLHF.

This clonotype showed up many times. The J gene is TRBJ1-5, the V gene TRBV9; tentative D call: TRBD1 (5 bases). Germline CDR1 SGDLS, CDR2 YYNGEE. Trimming stripped 3 bases from V and 6 bases from J, with 16 bases between. This CDR3 has 15 amino acids. This CDR3 is CASSATGSGTQPQHF. CDR3 DNA: TGTGCCAGCAGCGCCACGGGGAGTGGGACTCAGCCCCAGCATTTT.

This clonotype was detected ten times or more. This sequence joins TRBV27 and TRBJ2-7; 8 bases align to TRBD2. Germline V gene sequence: CDR1 MNHEY, CDR2 SMNVEV (reference sequence). The CDR3 runs 13 residues. V lost 8 bases to trimming and J lost 2 bases; unmatched junction nucleotides: 5. The CDR3 coding sequence is TGTGCCAGCGGGGTAGCGGGACCCTACGAGCAGTACTTC. It translates to CASGVAGPYEQYF.

The chain joins TRBV27 to TRBJ2-7; 12 bases line up with TRBD2. Germline V gene sequence: CDR1 MNHEY, CDR2 SMNVEV (reference sequence). This CDR3 region has 15 residues. Trimming took 4 bases from V and 2 from J; bases not matched to a gene: 3. The CDR3 region is CASSSRLAGAYEQYF. CDR3 bases: TGTGCCAGCAGTTCGCGACTAGCGGGAGCCTACGAGCAGTACTTC.

This clonotype was seen a handful of times. The chain joins TRBV21-1 to TRBJ2-7; the table's D call of TRBD1 was not tested on the DNA. TRBV21-1 constitutes a pseudogene. CDR3 length equals 14 residues. CDR3 sequence reads: CASSTVRGFHEQYV. The CDR3 coding sequence is TGTGCCAGCAGCACCGTGAGGGGGTTCCACGAGCAGTACGTC.

The V gene is TRBV18, the J gene TRBJ1-1; TRBD1 is a possible D gene (5 bases). V was cut by 3 bases and J by 0 bases, with 8 bases left in between. The germline gives CDR1 KGHSH, CDR2 LQKENI. This CDR3 has 14 amino acids. Here the CDR3 reads CASSPGPLNTEAFF. CDR3 coding DNA: TGTGCCAGCTCACCGGGACCGTTGAACACTGAAGCTTTCTTT. Based on the CDR3 plus reference TRBV18 and TRBJ1-1, the full variable domain is NAGVMQNPRHLVRRRGQEARLRCSPMKGHSHVYWYRQLPEEGLKFMVYLQKENIIDESGMPKERFSAEFPKEGPSILRIQQVVRGDSAAYFCASSPGPLNTEAFFGQGTRLTVV.

This clonotype has ten or more counts. This chain uses TRBV25-1 with TRBJ2-7; D gene unclear. This CDR3 has 13 amino acids. The germline CDR1 and CDR2 sequences are MGHDK and SYGVNS. V lost 8 bases and J 0 bases, leaving 11 bases between the germline ends. Written as DNA, the CDR3 is TGTGCCAGCCGTACAGAAAACTCCTACGAGCAGTACGTC. Its protein product is CASRTENSYEQYV.

The chain combines TRBV20-1 with TRBJ1-5; no firm D call. Looked up from germline, CDR1 is DFQATT and CDR2 is SNEGSKA (reference sequence). This CDR3 is built from 16 residues. V was pared by 4 bases and J by 2 bases, with 18 bases between. The CDR3 DNA reads as TGCAGTGCTATCCTCCAAGGTGGGAGCGGCAATCAGCCCCAGCATTTT. Protein sequence: CSAILQGGSGNQPQHF.

This clonotype appeared a few times. CDR3 loop: CASSLDFATYNEQFF. CDR3 DNA: TGTGCCAGCAGCTTAGATTTCGCTACCTACAATGAGCAGTTCTTC. This chain connects TRBV11-3 to TRBJ2-1; D gene unclear. CDR3 size: 15 residues. Per the germline V gene, CDR1 is SGHNT and CDR2 is YENEEA. Trimming stripped 0 bases from V and 2 bases from J, with 8 bases between.

This clonotype has only a few counts. This chain connects TRBV6-2 or TRBV6-3 to TRBJ2-5; D might be TRBD2 (6 bases). The CDR3 consists of 14 residues. The V gene lost 0 bases and the J gene lost 5 bases, with 10 bases spanning the gap. CDR1 and CDR2 from the germline V gene are MNHEY and SVGEGT. The CDR3 here is CASSYSPGDETQYF. In DNA form, the CDR3 reads TGTGCCAGCAGTTACTCGCCGGGGGATGAGACCCAGTACTTC.

V gene TRBV7-8 combines with J gene TRBJ2-1, with D tentatively TRBD2 (6 bases). The CDR3 runs to 14 residues. The V end was cut by 5 bases, the J end by 9 bases, with 17 bases between. Germline lookup yields CDR1 SGHVS and CDR2 FQNEAQ. The CDR3 DNA reads TGTGCCAGCAGCCCGGGGACTCCCGAGAGTGAGCAGTTCTTC. Protein product: CASSPGTPESEQFF.

This clonotype was picked up many times. This chain uses TRBV27 with TRBJ1-5; no clear D. Germline V lookup: CDR1 MNHEY, CDR2 SMNVEV (reference sequence). The CDR3 loop spans 14 amino acids. The germline V and J ends were trimmed by 1 base and 1 base, with 5 bases remaining between them. The CDR3 coding sequence is TGTGCCAGCAGTTTATTGGGGAGCAATCAGCCCCAGCATTTT. Residues: CASSLLGSNQPQHF.

This clonotype was seen many times. The V gene is TRBV4-1, the J gene TRBJ2-3; 10 nucleotides line up with TRBD1. The V segment lost 5 bases and the J segment 3 bases; nucleotides outside the gene matches: 8. Germline V gene data show CDR1 as MGHRA and CDR2 as YSYEKL. The CDR3 spans 16 residues. The CDR3 region has the DNA TGCGCCAGCAGCATAAAGACAGGGGGCCGGACAGATACGCAGTATTTT. It is translated as CASSIKTGGRTDTQYF.

This clonotype was recorded many times. The V gene is TRBV7-9, the J gene TRBJ2-1; TRBD1 matches 8 bases. J lost 6 bases, V lost 3 bases, and 10 bases had no gene match. Per germline, CDR1 SEHNR and CDR2 FQNEAQ (reference sequence). The CDR3 sequence is 16 residues long. The DNA of the CDR3 is TGTGCCAGCAGCTTTGGGTGGACAGGGAGTCTCAATGAGCAGTTCTTC. This codes for CASSFGWTGSLNEQFF.

This clonotype occurred many times. The chain has TRBV20-1 and TRBJ1-5; maybe TRBD1 (5 bases). Per the germline V gene, CDR1 is DFQATT and CDR2 is SNEGSKA (reference sequence). The CDR3 length is 14 residues. The ends were cut back, 2 bases at V and 5 bases at J, with 13 bases in the middle. CDR3 residues: CSARRGEGYQPQHF. The CDR3 DNA sequence: TGCAGTGCTAGAAGAGGGGAAGGGTATCAGCCCCAGCATTTT.

This clonotype turned up a few times. The V and J genes are TRBV20-1 and TRBJ2-2; possibly TRBD2 for D (7 bases). Germline lookup yields CDR1 DFQATT and CDR2 SNEGSKA (reference sequence). The CDR3 contains 15 residues. Trimming removed 6 bases at V and 0 bases at J, with 14 bases between. CDR3 sequence: CSAARGGTNTGELFF. In nucleotides, the CDR3 is TGCAGTGCCGCAAGGGGGGGCACGAACACCGGGGAGCTGTTTTTT.

This clonotype was detected only a few times. The DNA of the CDR3 is TGCAGTGCTACACAGCACTCCTACGAGCAGTACTTC. Amino acid sequence: CSATQHSYEQYF. The chain recombines TRBV20-1 with TRBJ2-7; no clear D. V was trimmed by 4 bases and J by 0 bases, leaving 7 bases between them. The CDR3 length is 12 residues. CDR1 is DFQATT, CDR2 SNEGSKA, per germline (reference sequence).